This T cell receptor beta chain was identified in a study of blood T cell repertoires in COVID-19. In the authors' methods: Scientists estimated how many nucleated cells there were by amplifying reference gene primers. Using immunoSEQ multiplex PCR, the repertoire was profiled, and TCRdb retains in-frame clones only, with some absent. The D gene and trimming were derived from the DNA, and the V and J assignments and clone size from that table. The sample lists 98,000 or so clones, approximately 91% occurring once. Sequenced material: peripheral blood. This TCR was sampled from a human donor in a cohort sampled during active COVID-19.

Here the CDR3 reads CASGLVDSRRSEAFF. Written as DNA, the CDR3 is TGTGCTAGTGGTTTGGTGGACTCCAGACGGTCTGAAGCTTTCTTT. This rearrangement joins TRBV12-5 to TRBJ1-1; D unclear. Germline V gene sequence: CDR1 LGHNT, CDR2 FRNRAP. The CDR3 sequence is 15 residues long. V was clipped by 0 bases and J by 6 bases, with 14 bases between them.